This T cell receptor (beta chain) was found in a study of shared clonotypes between healthy human individuals. This clone showed up just once. The CDR3 totals 14 residues. The germline V and J ends were trimmed by 8 bases and 0 bases, with 11 bases remaining between them. The germline gives CDR1 SNHLY, CDR2 FYNNEI. CD45RO-negative CD8 cells positively selected for CCR7 made up the naive population, which excluded terminally differentiated effector memory CD45RA+ cells. The assay was immunoSEQ multiplex PCR, and TCRdb's table has in-frame clones only and misses some. The table shows about 590,000 clones, with nearly 97% occurring only once.

Material for sequencing was naive CD8+ T cells sorted from blood. The receptor comes from a woman aged 30 to 39 in good health. This chain uses TRBV2 with TRBJ1-3; the D gene is possibly TRBD1 (5 bases). Here the CDR3 DNA reads TGTGCCAGCCCGGGACTGAACTCTGGAAACACCATATATTTT. Protein: CASPGLNSGNTIYF.